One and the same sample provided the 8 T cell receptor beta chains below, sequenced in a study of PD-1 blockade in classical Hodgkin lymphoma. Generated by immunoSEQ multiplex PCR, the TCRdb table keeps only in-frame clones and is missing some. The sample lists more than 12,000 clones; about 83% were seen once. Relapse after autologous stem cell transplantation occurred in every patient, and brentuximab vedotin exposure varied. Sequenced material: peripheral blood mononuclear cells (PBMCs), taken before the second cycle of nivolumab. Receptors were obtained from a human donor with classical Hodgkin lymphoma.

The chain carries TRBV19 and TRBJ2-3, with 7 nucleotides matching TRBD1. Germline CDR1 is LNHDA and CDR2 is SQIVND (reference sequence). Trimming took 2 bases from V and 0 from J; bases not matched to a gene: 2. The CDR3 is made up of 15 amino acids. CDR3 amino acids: CASSIMGQSTDTQYF. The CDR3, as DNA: TGTGCCAGTAGTATAATGGGACAGAGCACAGATACGCAGTATTTT.

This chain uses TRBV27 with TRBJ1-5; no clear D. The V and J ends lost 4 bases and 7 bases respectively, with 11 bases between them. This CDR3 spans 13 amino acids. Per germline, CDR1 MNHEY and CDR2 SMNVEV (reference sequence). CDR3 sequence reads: CASSSSIRQPQHF. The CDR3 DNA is TGTGCCAGCAGTTCCTCCATCCGCCAGCCCCAGCATTTT.

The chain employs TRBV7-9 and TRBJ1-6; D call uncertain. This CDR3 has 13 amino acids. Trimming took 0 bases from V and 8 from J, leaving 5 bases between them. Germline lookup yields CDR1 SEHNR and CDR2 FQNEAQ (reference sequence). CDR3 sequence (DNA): TGTGCCAGCAGCTTAGCTACACATTCACCCCTCCACTTT. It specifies CASSLATHSPLHF.

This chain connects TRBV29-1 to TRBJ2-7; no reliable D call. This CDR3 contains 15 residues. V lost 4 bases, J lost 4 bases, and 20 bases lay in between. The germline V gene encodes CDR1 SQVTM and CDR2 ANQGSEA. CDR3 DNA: TGCAGCGTTGGGTTTGGGCCTACCCCACCATACGAGCAGTACTTC. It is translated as CSVGFGPTPPYEQYF.

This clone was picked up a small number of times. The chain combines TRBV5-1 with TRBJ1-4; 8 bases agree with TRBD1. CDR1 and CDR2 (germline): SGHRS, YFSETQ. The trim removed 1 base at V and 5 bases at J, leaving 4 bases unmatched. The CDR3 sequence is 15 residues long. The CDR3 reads CASSLQDRVNEKLFF. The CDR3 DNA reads TGCGCCAGCAGCTTGCAGGACAGGGTAAATGAAAAACTGTTTTTT.

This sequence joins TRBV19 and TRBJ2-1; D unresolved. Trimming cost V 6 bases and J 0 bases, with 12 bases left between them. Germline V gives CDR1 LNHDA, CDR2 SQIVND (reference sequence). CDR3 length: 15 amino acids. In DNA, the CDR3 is TGTGCCAGTAGCGTAGCCCCAGGCTCCTACAATGAGCAGTTCTTC. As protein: CASSVAPGSYNEQFF.

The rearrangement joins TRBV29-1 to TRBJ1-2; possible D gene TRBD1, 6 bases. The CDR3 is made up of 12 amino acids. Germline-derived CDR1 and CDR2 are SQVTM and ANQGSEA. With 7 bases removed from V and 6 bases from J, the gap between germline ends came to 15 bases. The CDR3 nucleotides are TGCAGCGCGGCGGACAGAGACAATGGCTACACCTTC. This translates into CSAADRDNGYTF.

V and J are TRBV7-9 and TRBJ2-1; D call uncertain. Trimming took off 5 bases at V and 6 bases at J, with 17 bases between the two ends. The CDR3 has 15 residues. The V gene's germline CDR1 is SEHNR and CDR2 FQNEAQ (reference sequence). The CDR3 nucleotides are TGTGCCAGCAGCCTGTTGTGGGTAACGGGCAATGAGCAGTTCTTC. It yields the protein CASSLLWVTGNEQFF.